This T cell receptor beta chain was retrieved from a study of blood T cells in healthy people across ages. V lost 3 bases, J lost 5 bases, and 26 bases lay in between. This CDR3 spans 19 amino acids. Germline values: CDR1 SGHTA, CDR2 FQGNSA. With a J-beta primer mix and a sample-barcoded 5' primer, a second PCR ran 7 to 11 cycles. MiXCR was run by TCRdb on the 5' RACE reads, yielding one entry per CDR3 protein. The table includes around 1,000,000 distinct CDR3 sequences, 35% to 40% detected once. There are a few counts of this clonotype. Possible read error: a much larger clone is one base away. The study recruited healthy Caucasian donors from Russia who were aged about 6 to 90.

The sequenced material came from blood. The sequence was obtained from a man younger than 35 in good health. V gene TRBV7-2 combines with J gene TRBJ1-5, with D maybe TRBD1 (5 bases). CDR3 sequence (DNA): TGTGCCAGCAGCTTCCTATACCTTTGGGACGGTGGAGGGCATCAGCCCCAGCATTTT. This gives the protein CASSFLYLWDGGGHQPQHF. Using reference TRBV7-2 and TRBJ1-5 for the parts outside the CDR3, the full variable domain is GAGVSQSPSNKVTEKGKDVELRCDPISGHTALYWYRQSLGQGLEFLIYFQGNSAPDKSGLPSDRFSAERTGGSVSTLTIQRTQQEDSAVYLCASSFLYLWDGGGHQPQHFGDGTRLSIL.